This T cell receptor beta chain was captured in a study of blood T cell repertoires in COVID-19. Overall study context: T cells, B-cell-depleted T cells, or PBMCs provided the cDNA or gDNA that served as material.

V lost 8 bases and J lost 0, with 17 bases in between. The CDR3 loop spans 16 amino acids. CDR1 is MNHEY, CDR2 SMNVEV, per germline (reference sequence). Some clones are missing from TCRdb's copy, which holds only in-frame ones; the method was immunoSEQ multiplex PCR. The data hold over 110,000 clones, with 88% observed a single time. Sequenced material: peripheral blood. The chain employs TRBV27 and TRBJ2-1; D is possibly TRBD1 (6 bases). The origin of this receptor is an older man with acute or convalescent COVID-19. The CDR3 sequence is CASYRGWPSSYNEQFF. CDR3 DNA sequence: TGTGCCAGCTATAGGGGGTGGCCTAGCTCCTACAATGAGCAGTTCTTC.